Following are 23 T cell receptor beta chains from one sample sequenced in a study of blood T cell repertoires in COVID-19 (dated by TCRdb to 2018 to 2020). Library construction relied on the immunoSEQ multiplex PCR assay. TCRdb carries this immuneACCESS record with in-frame sequences only. Its versions omit some clonotypes, under half of them owing to an unresolved V gene in the studies checked, with the rest unexplained. Across this sample there are hundreds of thousands of clones, with 88% seen only once. The ten largest clones take up 8.3% of the sample. Sequencing used PBMCs or T cells enriched from blood (not recorded which). The receptors come from a woman aged 55-69 years who had recovered from COVID-19.

The J gene is TRBJ2-5, the V gene TRBV5-1; 7 bases are shared with TRBD2. J was trimmed by 1 base and V by 4 bases; bases with no gene match: 1. Germline CDR1 SGHRS, CDR2 YFSETQ. CDR3 length equals 13 residues. This CDR3 reads CASSRTSQETQYF. As DNA, the CDR3 is TGCGCCAGCAGCAGGACTAGCCAAGAGACCCAGTACTTC.

V gene TRBV25-1 combines with J gene TRBJ2-5; 10 bases map to TRBD2. The junction had 3 bases not matched to a gene; V was cut back by 4 bases and J by 1 base. The length of the CDR3 is 15 residues. Germline V gene sequence: CDR1 MGHDK, CDR2 SYGVNS. The CDR3: CASSAWTSGQETQYF. In nucleotides, the CDR3 is TGTGCCAGCAGTGCCTGGACTAGCGGCCAAGAGACCCAGTACTTC.

The rearrangement uses TRBV24-1 and TRBJ2-1; D may be TRBD2 (6 bases). The length of the CDR3 is 15 residues. Germline CDR1 reads KGHDR; CDR2 reads SFDVKD. The V end was cut by 4 bases, the J end by 8 bases, with 17 bases between. The CDR3 DNA follows: TGTGCCACCAGTGACCCCCGACTAGTTTACGATGAGCAGTTCTTC. Translating it yields CATSDPRLVYDEQFF.

The chain employs TRBV5-1 and TRBJ1-6; perhaps TRBD1 as D (5 bases). V lost 5 bases, J lost 9 bases, and 15 bases lay in between. The CDR3 is 14 amino acids. Germline CDR1 is SGHRS and CDR2 is YFSETQ. The CDR3 region is CASSSGGSTSPLHF. Here the CDR3 DNA reads TGCGCCAGCAGTTCGGGGGGATCCACTTCACCCCTCCACTTT.

The V call is TRBV29-1, the J call TRBJ1-3, with 7 bases matching TRBD1. The length of the CDR3 is 13 residues. The V gene's germline CDR1 is SQVTM and CDR2 ANQGSEA. V lost 7 bases to trimming and J lost 3 bases; unmatched junction nucleotides: 6. The CDR3 sequence is CSARQGSGNTIYF. In DNA, the CDR3 is TGCAGCGCTCGACAGGGAAGTGGAAACACCATATATTTT.

This chain links TRBV13 with TRBJ2-2; no clear D. V shed 1 base and J shed 3 bases, with 15 bases lying between them. The CDR3 loop spans 17 amino acids. In germline, CDR1 is PRHDT, CDR2 FYEKMQ (reference sequence). As DNA, the CDR3 is TGTGCCAGCAGCTTAGCGGCCCTAGTTAATGACACCGGGGAGCTGTTTTTT. Encoded protein: CASSLAALVNDTGELFF.

The V and J genes are TRBV24-1 and TRBJ1-2; 9 bases are shared with TRBD1. CDR1 is KGHDR and CDR2 is SFDVKD in the germline V gene. This CDR3 is built from 15 residues. V lost 4 bases and J lost 2; bases outside the gene matches: 4. CDR3 in amino acids: CATSEGDRDNYGYTF. CDR3 bases: TGTGCCACCAGTGAAGGGGACAGGGACAACTATGGCTACACCTTC.

The rearrangement joins TRBV21-1 to TRBJ1-5. TRBV21-1 is a pseudogene segment. CDR3 length: 14 residues. In DNA, the CDR3 is TGTGCCAGCAGCAAAAGGTCCGCGGAGAAGCCCCAGCATTTT. Translated: CASSKRSAEKPQHF.

The chain combines TRBV9 with TRBJ1-4; tentative D call: TRBD1 (5 bases). In germline, CDR1 is SGDLS, CDR2 YYNGEE. The CDR3 spans 14 residues. Trimming cost V 1 base and J 7 bases, with 11 bases left between them. DNA of the CDR3: TGTGCCAGCAGCGTACGGGGGGAGGGTGAAAAACTGTTTTTT. It yields the protein CASSVRGEGEKLFF.

The genes are TRBV7-9 and TRBJ1-4, with TRBD1 matching over 8 bases. Germline CDR1 and CDR2: SEHNR and FQNEAQ (reference sequence). V was pared by 1 base and J by 8 bases, with 3 bases of the junction left unmatched. The CDR3 covers 14 residues. The CDR3 loop reads CASSLGQGTEKLFF. The CDR3 DNA reads TGTGCCAGCAGCTTAGGACAGGGGACGGAAAAACTGTTTTTT.

This chain uses TRBV5-4 with TRBJ1-5, with 9 bases matching TRBD1. There are 15 residues in the CDR3. CDR1 and CDR2 from the germline V gene are SGHNT and YYREEE (reference sequence). Trimming took 5 bases from V and 6 from J; bases not matched to a gene: 9. Here the CDR3 DNA reads TGTGCCAGCAGTTATGGGACAGGGTTAGGTCAGCCCCAGCATTTT. Translation: CASSYGTGLGQPQHF.

V is TRBV6-5 and J is TRBJ2-5; 7 bases agree with TRBD2. Unmatched junction bases numbered 9, after V lost 6 bases and J lost 5 bases. The germline gives CDR1 MNHEY, CDR2 SVGAGI. The CDR3 runs 14 residues. The DNA of the CDR3 is TGTGCCAGCAGACGCGGACTAGTAGAGGAGACCCAGTACTTC. Translated: CASRRGLVEETQYF.

The V and J genes are TRBV3-1 (or the pseudogene TRBV3-2) and TRBJ2-1, with D perhaps matching TRBD1 (5 bases). The germline CDR1 and CDR2 sequences are LGHDT and YNNKEL (reference sequence). V was pared by 1 base and J by 11 bases, with 6 bases between. This CDR3 has 11 residues. The CDR3 reads CASSQGGQQFF. The CDR3 region has the DNA TGTGCCAGCAGCCAAGGGGGCCAGCAGTTCTTC.

This chain connects TRBV11-2 to TRBJ2-2; 10 nucleotides line up with TRBD2. The ends lost 2 bases at V and 8 bases at J; junction bases unmatched: 5. Germline V lookup: CDR1 SGHAT, CDR2 FQNNGV. This CDR3 is built from 15 residues. DNA of the CDR3: TGTGCCAGCAGCTTACAACGGACTAGCGGTGGGGAGCTGTTTTTT. Translation: CASSLQRTSGGELFF. Complete variable domain (other parts from reference TRBV11-2 and TRBJ2-2): EAGVAQSPRYKIIEKRQSVAFWCNPISGHATLYWYQQILGQGPKLLIQFQNNGVVDDSQLPKDRFSAERLKGVDSTLKIQPAKLEDSAVYLCASSLQRTSGGELFFGEGSRLTVL.

The chain combines TRBV7-2 with TRBJ2-7; 7 nucleotides align to TRBD1. The CDR3 consists of 16 residues. Germline V CDR1 and CDR2: SGHTA, FQGNSA. With V trimmed by 2 bases and J by 4 bases, 11 bases remained unmatched. DNA of the CDR3: TGTGCCAGCAGCTTACCCGGGACAGCGAGGACTTACGAGCAGTACTTC. Amino acid sequence: CASSLPGTARTYEQYF.

The V gene is TRBV19, the J gene TRBJ1-2; the D gene is possibly TRBD1 (5 bases). Germline CDR1 and CDR2: LNHDA and SQIVND (reference sequence). V lost 8 bases and J 7 bases, leaving 11 bases between the germline ends. The CDR3 runs to 11 residues. The CDR3, as DNA: TGTGCCAGTGGGGGGTCGCTTGGCTACACCTTC. Protein: CASGGSLGYTF. Supplemented by reference TRBV19 and TRBJ1-2, the full variable domain reads DGGITQSPKYLFRKEGQNVTLSCEQNLNHDAMYWYRQDPGQGLRLIYYSQIVNDFQKGDIAEGYSVSREKKESFPLTVTSAQKNPTAFYLCASGGSLGYTFGSGTRLTVV.

The chain is built from TRBV29-1 and TRBJ2-2, with D perhaps matching TRBD1 (6 bases). V was cut by 6 bases and J by 2 bases, with 13 bases left in between. The CDR3 sequence is 14 residues long. CDR1 is SQVTM, CDR2 ANQGSEA, per germline. In nucleotides, the CDR3 is TGCAGCGTCCTACAGGGAGCAAACACCGGGGAGCTGTTTTTT. Residues: CSVLQGANTGELFF.

The V gene is TRBV7-9, the J gene TRBJ2-2; 9 bases map to TRBD1. The junction had 5 bases not matched to a gene; V was cut back by 5 bases and J by 4 bases. Germline V lookup: CDR1 SEHNR, CDR2 FQNEAQ (reference sequence). The length of the CDR3 is 15 residues. The CDR3 protein is CASSQTGGSTGELFF. The CDR3 DNA follows: TGTGCCAGCAGCCAGACAGGGGGGAGCACCGGGGAGCTGTTTTTT.

The rearrangement joins TRBV11-2 to TRBJ2-2; D possibly corresponds to TRBD2 (6 bases). Germline loops: CDR1 SGHAT, CDR2 FQNNGV. Deletions cut 5 bases from V and 5 bases from J, with 15 bases between. The CDR3 sequence is 15 residues long. The CDR3 here is CASSDRRGGTGELFF. Here the CDR3 DNA reads TGTGCCAGCAGCGACCGAAGGGGAGGTACCGGGGAGCTGTTTTTT.

The V call is TRBV11-2, the J call TRBJ1-1; D might be TRBD1 (6 bases). V shed 1 base and J shed 9 bases, with 15 bases lying between them. There are 14 residues in the CDR3. The V gene's germline CDR1 is SGHAT and CDR2 FQNNGV. As DNA, the CDR3 is TGTGCCAGCAGCTTAGTGCGTCAGGGGCCGAAAGCTTTCTTT. Translating gives CASSLVRQGPKAFF.

The chain is built from TRBV25-1 and TRBJ1-1; 7 nucleotides match TRBD1. Germline V gene sequence: CDR1 MGHDK, CDR2 SYGVNS. There are 12 residues in the CDR3. V lost 7 bases and J lost 3; bases outside the gene matches: 2. In DNA form, the CDR3 reads TGTGCCAGCACCAGGGGGGACACTGAAGCTTTCTTT. This translates into CASTRGDTEAFF.

CDR3 DNA: TGTGCCAGCAGCCAGGGTTCGGGTCCCTCCTACGAGCAGTACGTC. It codes for CASSQGSGPSYEQYV. The V call is TRBV3-1 (or the pseudogene TRBV3-2), the J call TRBJ2-7; D gene ambiguous. With 3 bases removed from V and 0 bases from J, the gap between germline ends came to 12 bases. Germline values: CDR1 LGHDT, CDR2 YNNKEL (reference sequence). The CDR3 sequence is 15 residues long.

V usage is TRBV19 and J usage is TRBJ2-1, with D hard to call. V dropped 3 bases and J dropped 0 bases, with 9 bases sitting between them. CDR1 and CDR2 (germline): LNHDA, SQIVND (reference sequence). This CDR3 is built from 15 residues. DNA for the CDR3: TGTGCCAGTAGTATCCTCCCGAGCTCCTACAATGAGCAGTTCTTC. Translating gives CASSILPSSYNEQFF.